This T cell receptor (beta chain) appears in the sequencing data of a study of response to subunit inactivated influenza vaccine (dated by TCRdb to 2017 to 2018). About the full investigation: To follow how T cells responded to a trivalent subunit inactivated influenza vaccine, the researchers relied on deep quantitative profiling of the T cell receptor repertoire.

Worth noting for this clonotype: Its antigen remains undetermined. No per-base quality is available; no much larger clone lies one base away.

Study-wide conclusions, independent of this receptor: The authors proposed that each seasonal influenza vaccination may bring in only a limited number of new T cells.

Receptor libraries were prepared by RT-PCR. The reads were generated on an Illumina HiSeq 2500. TCRdb handled the public reads itself, with Q25 trimming in fastp and clone calling in MiXCR, and kept productive beta chains. One record per CDR3 amino acid sequence lists the most common genes and DNA. For this sample the table gives about half a million distinct CDR3 sequences, of which 25% were detected only once. The biggest ten clones account for approximately 2% of the sample. This specimen consisted of CD4+ T cells sorted from PBMCs, obtained 5 days after vaccination. This clonotype was obtained from a middle-aged man who received an inactivated influenza vaccine. Donor details come from another sample of the same person, matched by shared clones.

The CDR3 reads as follows: CASSITGTEETQYF. The nucleotides read TGTGCCAGCAGCATCACCGGGACAGAAGAGACCCAGTACTTC. The chain uses TRBV5-4 and TRBJ2-5; 7 bases in the junction line up with TRBD1. The CDR3 starts with the cysteine, ends with the phenylalanine, and has 14 residues. Only the CDR3 part of the read is kept: 42 bases, read in frame from the first base. Clipping removes 4 bases from V and 3 bases from J, with 6 as the unmatched junction base count. CDR1 SGHNT and CDR2 YYREEE are derived from the germline V gene (reference sequence). Reference TRBV5-4 and TRBJ2-5 proteins supply the regions before and after the CDR3; the full variable domain is: ETGVTQSPTHLIKTRGQQVTLRCSSQSGHNTVSWYQQALGQGPQFIFQYYREEENGRGNFPPRFSGLQFPNYSSELNVNALELDDSALYLCASSITGTEETQYFGPGTRLLVL.